This TCR beta chain was documented in a study of T cells in Graves' hyperthyroidism and ophthalmopathy. The germline CDR1 and CDR2 sequences are SGHVS and FQNEAQ. This CDR3 is 14 amino acids long. Trimming stripped 3 bases from V and 5 bases from J, with 14 bases between. The source material, RNA transcripts, was used to amplify TCR beta CDR3 regions. The primer set for the first-round RT-PCR of the TCR CDR3 was HTBI. TCRdb reprocessed the multiplex PCR reads with MiXCR, giving one entry per CDR3 protein. The sample carries hundreds of thousands of distinct CDR3 sequences, 35% to 45% recorded once. This receptor was identified in a young man with Graves' hyperthyroidism. Sequenced sample: blood. V usage is TRBV7-8 and J usage is TRBJ2-7; D gene uncertain. CDR3 bases: TGTGCCAGCAGCTTCGGACCACGGGCAGACGAGCAGTACTTC. Its translation is CASSFGPRADEQYF.